The rows below give T cell receptor beta chains drawn from one sample of a study of OX40 agonist ivuxolimab in advanced cancers. Sequencing used immunoSEQ multiplex PCR; TCRdb keeps in-frame clones, though not all of them. The data hold about 68,000 clones, with approximately 82% observed a single time. The material sequenced was CD4+ or CD8+ T cells sorted from blood, taken in a trial of the OX40 agonist ivuxolimab. These receptor sequences come from an adult with an advanced solid tumor such as melanoma, head and neck, liver or kidney cancer. The CDR3 runs from the conserved cysteine through the conserved F or W. The order of the fields is clone size, D gene, V gene, CDR3 length, J gene, CDR3 DNA, CDR3 protein. A D gene is named only where the DNA matches it firmly. Some rows have no size entry. The others give once, few or many, or a class for an expanded clone.

clone_size: once; d_call: .; v_call: TRBV9; cdr3_length: 14; j_call: TRBJ1-2; cdr3_nt: TGTGCCAGCAGCGTAACCCTTGGGAACTATGGCTACACCTTC; cdr3_aa: CASSVTLGNYGYTF
clone_size: .; d_call: .; v_call: TRBV9; cdr3_length: 14; j_call: TRBJ1-2; cdr3_nt: TGTGCCAGCAGCGGGGCCATAAGAAACTATGGCTACACCTTC; cdr3_aa: CASSGAIRNYGYTF
clone_size: .; d_call: .; v_call: TRBV21-1; cdr3_length: 15; j_call: TRBJ2-7; cdr3_nt: TGTGCCAGCAGCAAACCTAGCGGGAGGAGGTACGAGCAGTACTTC; cdr3_aa: CASSKPSGRRYEQYF
clone_size: .; d_call: .; v_call: TRBV11-2; cdr3_length: 15; j_call: TRBJ2-7; cdr3_nt: TGTGCCAGCAGCTTATACGGTGGGCCAACCTACGAGCAGTACTTC; cdr3_aa: CASSLYGGPTYEQYF
clone_size: .; d_call: TRBD2; v_call: TRBV7-2; cdr3_length: 15; j_call: TRBJ2-1; cdr3_nt: TGTGCCAGCGTAGCATTAGCGGGAGGGTTGAATGAGCAGTTCTTC; cdr3_aa: CASVALAGGLNEQFF
clone_size: .; d_call: .; v_call: TRBV6-6; cdr3_length: 15; j_call: TRBJ2-1; cdr3_nt: TGTGCCAGCAGTTATAGCGGTAGCTCCTACAATGAGCAGTTCTTC; cdr3_aa: CASSYSGSSYNEQFF
clone_size: .; d_call: .; v_call: TRBV6-1; cdr3_length: 14; j_call: TRBJ2-2; cdr3_nt: TGTGCCAGCTACCGATTAGCGGCTACCGGGGAGCTGTTTTTT; cdr3_aa: CASYRLAATGELFF
clone_size: .; d_call: .; v_call: TRBV5-1; cdr3_length: 15; j_call: TRBJ1-6; cdr3_nt: TGCGCCAGCAGCTTGGCCGGGGCCGGTAATTCACCCCTCCACTTT; cdr3_aa: CASSLAGAGNSPLHF
clone_size: .; d_call: TRBD1; v_call: TRBV5-4; cdr3_length: 13; j_call: TRBJ2-3; cdr3_nt: TGTGCCAGCAGCCGACAGGGTTACGATACGCAGTATTTT; cdr3_aa: CASSRQGYDTQYF
clone_size: .; d_call: .; v_call: TRBV4-2; cdr3_length: 15; j_call: TRBJ2-1; cdr3_nt: TGTGCCAGCAGCCAAGATTTTCGGAGTTACAATGAGCAGTTCTTC; cdr3_aa: CASSQDFRSYNEQFF
clone_size: .; d_call: .; v_call: TRBV7-3; cdr3_length: 16; j_call: TRBJ2-2; cdr3_nt: TGTGCCAGCAGCTTAGGGACCCACGAGGGCACCGGGGAGCTGTTTTTT; cdr3_aa: CASSLGTHEGTGELFF
clone_size: many; d_call: TRBD2; v_call: TRBV7-2; cdr3_length: 16; j_call: TRBJ2-5; cdr3_nt: TGTGCCAGCAGCTTAGTCGCGGGAGGGGGCCAAGAGACCCAGTACTTC; cdr3_aa: CASSLVAGGGQETQYF
clone_size: few; d_call: .; v_call: TRBV2; cdr3_length: 12; j_call: TRBJ2-2; cdr3_nt: TGTGCCAGCAGAGGGGACACCGGGGAGCTGTTTTTT; cdr3_aa: CASRGDTGELFF
clone_size: .; d_call: TRBD1; v_call: TRBV6-5; cdr3_length: 14; j_call: TRBJ2-7; cdr3_nt: TGTGCCAGCAGTGGACAGGGGGGGGACTACGAGCAGTACTTC; cdr3_aa: CASSGQGGDYEQYF
clone_size: few; d_call: .; v_call: TRBV18; cdr3_length: 14; j_call: TRBJ1-1; cdr3_nt: TGTGCCAGCTCACCAGGACAGAGTAACACTGAAGCTTTCTTT; cdr3_aa: CASSPGQSNTEAFF
clone_size: .; d_call: .; v_call: TRBV7-2; cdr3_length: 15; j_call: TRBJ1-1; cdr3_nt: TGTGCCAGCGTCCCCTTCAAGAGTCACAACACTGAAGCTTTCTTT; cdr3_aa: CASVPFKSHNTEAFF
clone_size: .; d_call: .; v_call: TRBV9; cdr3_length: 16; j_call: TRBJ2-3; cdr3_nt: TGTGCCAGCAGCGTAGATAGCGGAGCCAACACGGATACGCAGTATTTT; cdr3_aa: CASSVDSGANTDTQYF
clone_size: .; d_call: TRBD2; v_call: TRBV9; cdr3_length: 16; j_call: TRBJ2-1; cdr3_nt: TGTGCCAGCAGCGTAGAGGGTAGCGGGAGGCTCAATGAGCAGTTCTTC; cdr3_aa: CASSVEGSGRLNEQFF
clone_size: once; d_call: TRBD2; v_call: TRBV19; cdr3_length: 14; j_call: TRBJ2-1; cdr3_nt: TGTGCCACCACACAGCGGGAGCCCTACAATGAGCAGTTCTTC; cdr3_aa: CATTQREPYNEQFF
clone_size: .; d_call: TRBD2; v_call: TRBV4-2; cdr3_length: 17; j_call: TRBJ2-7; cdr3_nt: TGTGCCAGCAGCCAGCGGAGTGAGGCGGGAGACTACTACGAGCAGTACTTC; cdr3_aa: CASSQRSEAGDYYEQYF
clone_size: .; d_call: .; v_call: TRBV5-1; cdr3_length: 13; j_call: TRBJ2-7; cdr3_nt: TGCGCCAGCTCCCGGCCGGATAGATACGAGCAGTACTTC; cdr3_aa: CASSRPDRYEQYF
clone_size: .; d_call: TRBD2; v_call: TRBV5-1; cdr3_length: 14; j_call: TRBJ2-7; cdr3_nt: TGCGCCAGCAGCGAGGGACTAGCGGGAGTGGGGCAGTACTTC; cdr3_aa: CASSEGLAGVGQYF
clone_size: once; d_call: .; v_call: TRBV6-6; cdr3_length: 12; j_call: TRBJ2-7; cdr3_nt: TGTGCCAGCAGTCCGGGACTTAACGAGCAGTACTTC; cdr3_aa: CASSPGLNEQYF
clone_size: .; d_call: .; v_call: TRBV7-9; cdr3_length: 14; j_call: TRBJ1-3; cdr3_nt: TGTGCCAGCAGCTCGGGGAGTCCAGGAAACACCATATATTTT; cdr3_aa: CASSSGSPGNTIYF
clone_size: .; d_call: .; v_call: TRBV28; cdr3_length: 14; j_call: TRBJ1-4; cdr3_nt: TGTGCCAGCACCCCGGGCCGAGTGGAAGAAAAACTGTTTTTT; cdr3_aa: CASTPGRVEEKLFF
clone_size: .; d_call: .; v_call: TRBV18; cdr3_length: 15; j_call: TRBJ2-7; cdr3_nt: TGTGCCAGCTCACCACCGGACATTTCCTCCTACGAGCAGTACTTC; cdr3_aa: CASSPPDISSYEQYF
clone_size: .; d_call: TRBD2; v_call: TRBV10-3; cdr3_length: 16; j_call: TRBJ2-1; cdr3_nt: TGTGCCATCAGTGAGTCACGCGGGAGCTCCTACAATGAGCAGTTCTTC; cdr3_aa: CAISESRGSSYNEQFF
clone_size: .; d_call: .; v_call: TRBV6-6; cdr3_length: 15; j_call: TRBJ1-1; cdr3_nt: TGTGCCAGCACCTACGGCGGGGTATCGAACACTGAAGCTTTCTTT; cdr3_aa: CASTYGGVSNTEAFF
clone_size: .; d_call: .; v_call: TRBV6-5; cdr3_length: 15; j_call: TRBJ2-1; cdr3_nt: TGTGCCAGCAGTGACTCCCCCGGCGGATCAAGAAGGCAGTTCTTC; cdr3_aa: CASSDSPGGSRRQFF
clone_size: .; d_call: TRBD2; v_call: TRBV27; cdr3_length: 17; j_call: TRBJ2-1; cdr3_nt: TGTGCCAGCAGTTTACTAGCGGGAGTTGGGTCCTACAATGAGCAGTTCTTC; cdr3_aa: CASSLLAGVGSYNEQFF
clone_size: .; d_call: TRBD2; v_call: TRBV7-2; cdr3_length: 16; j_call: TRBJ2-3; cdr3_nt: TGTGCCAGCAGCTTAGGGGCGGGAGAGGGGACAGATACGCAGTATTTT; cdr3_aa: CASSLGAGEGTDTQYF
clone_size: .; d_call: .; v_call: TRBV7-9; cdr3_length: 13; j_call: TRBJ1-2; cdr3_nt: TGTGCCAGCAGCTCTAAATTCAGGGGTGGCTACACCTTC; cdr3_aa: CASSSKFRGGYTF
clone_size: .; d_call: .; v_call: TRBV7-2; cdr3_length: 11; j_call: TRBJ2-4; cdr3_nt: TGTGCCAGCAGCTTATGGGGAATTCAGTACTTC; cdr3_aa: CASSLWGIQYF
clone_size: .; d_call: TRBD1; v_call: TRBV29-1; cdr3_length: 16; j_call: TRBJ1-2; cdr3_nt: TGCAGCGTTCGATCGCACCTCAGGGGGTATACGGATGGCTACACCTTC; cdr3_aa: CSVRSHLRGYTDGYTF
clone_size: .; d_call: TRBD1; v_call: TRBV6-1; cdr3_length: 16; j_call: TRBJ1-5; cdr3_nt: TGTGCCAGCAGTGAAGGGACAGGGGAAGGCAATCAGCCCCAGCATTTT; cdr3_aa: CASSEGTGEGNQPQHF
clone_size: .; d_call: TRBD2; v_call: TRBV5-4; cdr3_length: 13; j_call: TRBJ2-7; cdr3_nt: TGTGCCAGCAGCGACCGGGAGGGGGGCGAGCAGTACTTC; cdr3_aa: CASSDREGGEQYF
clone_size: .; d_call: .; v_call: TRBV19; cdr3_length: 15; j_call: TRBJ2-6; cdr3_nt: TGTGCCAGTAGTATTTCAGGGTCGGGGGCCAACGTCCTGACTTTC; cdr3_aa: CASSISGSGANVLTF
clone_size: .; d_call: .; v_call: TRBV6-1; cdr3_length: 12; j_call: TRBJ2-3; cdr3_nt: TGTGCCAGCAGTGAGTGGTCAGATACGCAGTATTTT; cdr3_aa: CASSEWSDTQYF
clone_size: .; d_call: .; v_call: TRBV2; cdr3_length: 16; j_call: TRBJ2-3; cdr3_nt: TGTGCCAGCAGCCCCGCCGTGAACTCGGCGACGGATACGCAGTATTTT; cdr3_aa: CASSPAVNSATDTQYF
clone_size: .; d_call: .; v_call: TRBV7-2; cdr3_length: 11; j_call: TRBJ1-2; cdr3_nt: TGTGCCAGCAGCTCTAGAGCTCCCCACACCTTC; cdr3_aa: CASSSRAPHTF
clone_size: .; d_call: .; v_call: TRBV7-2; cdr3_length: 14; j_call: TRBJ1-2; cdr3_nt: TGTGCCAGCAGCTTGGGGCCGACAAACTATGGCTACACCTTC; cdr3_aa: CASSLGPTNYGYTF
clone_size: .; d_call: TRBD1; v_call: TRBV27; cdr3_length: 15; j_call: TRBJ1-2; cdr3_nt: TGTGCCAGCAGTCTCCAACGGACAGGGGACTATGGCTACACCTTC; cdr3_aa: CASSLQRTGDYGYTF
clone_size: .; d_call: TRBD1; v_call: TRBV29-1; cdr3_length: 12; j_call: TRBJ1-1; cdr3_nt: TGCAGCACCGGGACAGGCGACACTGAAGCTTTCTTT; cdr3_aa: CSTGTGDTEAFF
clone_size: .; d_call: TRBD1; v_call: TRBV6-5; cdr3_length: 15; j_call: TRBJ1-2; cdr3_nt: TGTGCCAGCAGTAAGTACCGACAGGGGAGTGGTGGCTACACCTTC; cdr3_aa: CASSKYRQGSGGYTF
clone_size: .; d_call: .; v_call: TRBV9; cdr3_length: 14; j_call: TRBJ2-2; cdr3_nt: TGTGCCAGCAGCGTGGGATGGGACACCGGGGAGCTGTTTTTT; cdr3_aa: CASSVGWDTGELFF
clone_size: .; d_call: .; v_call: TRBV19; cdr3_length: 14; j_call: TRBJ1-2; cdr3_nt: TGTGCCAGTAGTATTGGTCAGGAGACTTATGGCTACACCTTC; cdr3_aa: CASSIGQETYGYTF
clone_size: few; d_call: TRBD1; v_call: TRBV10-3; cdr3_length: 13; j_call: TRBJ2-7; cdr3_nt: TGTGCCATCAGTGGACAGGGGTTTGGAGAGCAGTACTTC; cdr3_aa: CAISGQGFGEQYF
clone_size: .; d_call: TRBD1; v_call: TRBV27; cdr3_length: 14; j_call: TRBJ2-7; cdr3_nt: TGTGCCAGCAGTTACCTGGGACAGAGCCACGAGCAGTACTTC; cdr3_aa: CASSYLGQSHEQYF